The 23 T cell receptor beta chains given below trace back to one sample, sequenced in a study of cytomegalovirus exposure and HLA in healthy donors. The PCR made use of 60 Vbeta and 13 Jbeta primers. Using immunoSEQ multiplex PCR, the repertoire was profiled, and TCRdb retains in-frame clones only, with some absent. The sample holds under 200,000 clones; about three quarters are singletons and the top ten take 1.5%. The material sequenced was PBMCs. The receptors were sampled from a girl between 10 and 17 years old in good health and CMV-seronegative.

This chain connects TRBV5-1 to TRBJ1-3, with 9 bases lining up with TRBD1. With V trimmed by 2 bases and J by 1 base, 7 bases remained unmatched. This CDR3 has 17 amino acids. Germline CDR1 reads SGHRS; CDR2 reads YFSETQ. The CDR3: CASSFSTGGRSGNTIYF. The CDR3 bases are TGCGCCAGCAGCTTCTCGACAGGGGGTCGGTCTGGAAACACCATATATTTT.

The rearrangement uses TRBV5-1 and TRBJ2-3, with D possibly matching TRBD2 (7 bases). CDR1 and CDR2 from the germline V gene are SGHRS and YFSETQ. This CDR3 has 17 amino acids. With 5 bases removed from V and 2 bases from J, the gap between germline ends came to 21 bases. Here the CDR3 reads CASSPMLPGGPTDTQYF. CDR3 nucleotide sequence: TGCGCCAGCAGTCCCATGCTCCCCGGGGGGCCCACAGATACGCAGTATTTT.

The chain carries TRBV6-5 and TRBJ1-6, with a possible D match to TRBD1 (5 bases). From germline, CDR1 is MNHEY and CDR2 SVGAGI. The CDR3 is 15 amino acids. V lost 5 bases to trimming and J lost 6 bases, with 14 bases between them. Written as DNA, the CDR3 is TGTGCCAGCAGTGTCAGGGATTCGGGTAATTCACCCCTCCACTTT. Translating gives CASSVRDSGNSPLHF.

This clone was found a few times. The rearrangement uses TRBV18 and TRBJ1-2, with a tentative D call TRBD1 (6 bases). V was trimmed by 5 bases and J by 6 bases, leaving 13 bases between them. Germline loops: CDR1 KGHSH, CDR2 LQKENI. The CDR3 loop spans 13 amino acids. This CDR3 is CASSTSGTNGYTF. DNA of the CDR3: TGTGCCAGCTCAACCTCCGGGACAAATGGCTACACCTTC.

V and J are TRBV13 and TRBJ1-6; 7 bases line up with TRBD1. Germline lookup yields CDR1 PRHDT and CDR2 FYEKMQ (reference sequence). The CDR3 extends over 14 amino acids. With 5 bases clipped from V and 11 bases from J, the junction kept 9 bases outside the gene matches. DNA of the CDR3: TGTGCCAGCAGCCCGGGACAGCCATTAACACCCCTCCACTTT. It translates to CASSPGQPLTPLHF.

CDR3 sequence: CASSVGADTQYF. The CDR3 region has the DNA TGTGCCAGCAGCGTAGGTGCGGATACGCAGTATTTT. The chain combines TRBV9 with TRBJ2-3; D is unclear. The germline V and J ends were trimmed by 0 bases and 6 bases, with 5 bases remaining between them. The CDR3 covers 12 residues. Per germline, CDR1 SGDLS and CDR2 YYNGEE.

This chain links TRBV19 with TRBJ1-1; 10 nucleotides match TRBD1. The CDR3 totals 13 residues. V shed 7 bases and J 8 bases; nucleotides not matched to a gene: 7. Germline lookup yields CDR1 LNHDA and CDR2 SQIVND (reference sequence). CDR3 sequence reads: CASIGTGVMEAFF. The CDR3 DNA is TGTGCCAGTATTGGGACAGGGGTTATGGAAGCTTTCTTT.

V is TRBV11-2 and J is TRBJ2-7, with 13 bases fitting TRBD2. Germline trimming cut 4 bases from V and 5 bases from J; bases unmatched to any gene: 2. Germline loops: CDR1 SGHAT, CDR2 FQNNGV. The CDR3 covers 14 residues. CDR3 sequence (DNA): TGTGCCAGCAGCTGGGGACTAGCGGGGAACGAGCAGTACTTC. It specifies CASSWGLAGNEQYF.

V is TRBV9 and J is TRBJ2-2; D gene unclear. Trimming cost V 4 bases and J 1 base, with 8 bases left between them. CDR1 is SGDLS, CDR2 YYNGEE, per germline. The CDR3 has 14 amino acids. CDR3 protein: CASSPPENTGELFF. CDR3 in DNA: TGTGCCAGCAGCCCCCCAGAGAACACCGGGGAGCTGTTTTTT.

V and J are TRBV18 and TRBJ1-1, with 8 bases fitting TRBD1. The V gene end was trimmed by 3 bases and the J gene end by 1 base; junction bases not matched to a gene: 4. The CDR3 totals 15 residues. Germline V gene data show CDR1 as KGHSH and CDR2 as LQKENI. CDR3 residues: CASSPLQGGNTEAFF. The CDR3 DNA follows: TGTGCCAGCTCACCCCTACAGGGGGGGAACACTGAAGCTTTCTTT.

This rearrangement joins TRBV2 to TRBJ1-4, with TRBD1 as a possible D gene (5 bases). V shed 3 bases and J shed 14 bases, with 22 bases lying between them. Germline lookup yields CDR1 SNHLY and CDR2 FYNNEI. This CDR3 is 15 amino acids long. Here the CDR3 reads CASSDTNIPNPGLFF. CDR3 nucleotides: TGTGCCAGCAGTGATACAAACATCCCAAATCCAGGGCTGTTTTTT.

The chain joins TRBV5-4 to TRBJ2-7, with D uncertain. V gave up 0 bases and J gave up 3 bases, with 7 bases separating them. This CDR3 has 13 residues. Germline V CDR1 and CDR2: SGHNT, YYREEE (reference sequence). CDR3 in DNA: TGTGCCAGCAGCTTGGATTACGGCTACGAGCAGTACTTC. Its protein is CASSLDYGYEQYF. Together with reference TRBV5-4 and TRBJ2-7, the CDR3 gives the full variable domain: ETGVTQSPTHLIKTRGQQVTLRCSSQSGHNTVSWYQQALGQGPQFIFQYYREEENGRGNFPPRFSGLQFPNYSSELNVNALELDDSALYLCASSLDYGYEQYFGPGTRLTVT.

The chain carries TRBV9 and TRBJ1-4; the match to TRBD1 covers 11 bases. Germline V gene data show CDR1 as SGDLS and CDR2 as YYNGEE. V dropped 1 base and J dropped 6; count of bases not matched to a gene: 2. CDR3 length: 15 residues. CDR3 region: CASSVRTGGDEKLFF. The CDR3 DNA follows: TGTGCCAGCAGCGTACGGACAGGGGGCGATGAAAAACTGTTTTTT.

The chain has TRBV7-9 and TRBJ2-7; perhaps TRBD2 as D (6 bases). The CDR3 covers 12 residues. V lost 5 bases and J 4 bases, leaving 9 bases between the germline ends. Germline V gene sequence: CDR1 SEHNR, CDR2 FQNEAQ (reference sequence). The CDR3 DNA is TGTGCCAGCAGCCCCAGCGGGTACGAGCAGTACTTC. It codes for CASSPSGYEQYF.

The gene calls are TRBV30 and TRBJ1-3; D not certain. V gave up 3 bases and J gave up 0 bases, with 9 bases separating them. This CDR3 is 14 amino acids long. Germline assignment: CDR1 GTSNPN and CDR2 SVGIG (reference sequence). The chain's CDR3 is CAWSKGASGNTIYF. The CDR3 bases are TGTGCCTGGAGCAAGGGAGCCTCTGGAAACACCATATATTTT.

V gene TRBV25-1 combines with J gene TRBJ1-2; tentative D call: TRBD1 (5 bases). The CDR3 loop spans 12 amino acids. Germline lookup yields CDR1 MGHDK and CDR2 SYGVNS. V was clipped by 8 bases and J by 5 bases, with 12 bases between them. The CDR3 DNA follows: TGTGCCAGCGGGGGGTTTTATTATGGCTACACCTTC. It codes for CASGGFYYGYTF.

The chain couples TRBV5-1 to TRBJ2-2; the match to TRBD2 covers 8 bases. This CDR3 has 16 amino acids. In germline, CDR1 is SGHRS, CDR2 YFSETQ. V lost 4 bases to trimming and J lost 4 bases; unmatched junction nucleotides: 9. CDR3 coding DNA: TGCGCCAGCAGCCCACGGGGGGGTGTGGGCACCGGGGAGCTGTTTTTT. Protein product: CASSPRGGVGTGELFF.

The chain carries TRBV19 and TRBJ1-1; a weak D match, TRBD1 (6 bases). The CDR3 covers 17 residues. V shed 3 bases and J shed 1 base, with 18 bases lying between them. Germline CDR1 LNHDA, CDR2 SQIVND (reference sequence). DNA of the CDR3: TGTGCCAGTAGTATTTTCTATTCAGGGGATGAGAACACTGAAGCTTTCTTT. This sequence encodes CASSIFYSGDENTEAFF.

For the CDR3, the DNA is TGTGCCAGCAGCCTAGGAGATAATTCACCCCTCCACTTT. It codes for CASSLGDNSPLHF. J is TRBJ1-6 and V is TRBV7-3, with D unresolved. Between the trimmed V and J ends, which lost 5 bases and 5 bases, there was a span of 7 bases. CDR1 SGHTA and CDR2 FQGTGA come from the germline V gene. The CDR3 has 13 residues.

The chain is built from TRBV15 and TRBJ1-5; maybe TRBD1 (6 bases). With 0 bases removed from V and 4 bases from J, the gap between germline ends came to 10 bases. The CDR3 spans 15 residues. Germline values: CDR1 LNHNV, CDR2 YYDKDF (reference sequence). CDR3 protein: CATSREQGHNQPQHF. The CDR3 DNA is TGTGCCACCAGCAGAGAACAGGGCCATAATCAGCCCCAGCATTTT.

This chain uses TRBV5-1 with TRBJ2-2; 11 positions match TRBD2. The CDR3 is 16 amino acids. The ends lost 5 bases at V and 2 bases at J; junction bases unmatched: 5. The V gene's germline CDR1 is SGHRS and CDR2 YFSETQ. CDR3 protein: CASSPTSGDNTGELFF. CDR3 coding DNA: TGCGCCAGCAGTCCGACTAGCGGGGACAACACCGGGGAGCTGTTTTTT.

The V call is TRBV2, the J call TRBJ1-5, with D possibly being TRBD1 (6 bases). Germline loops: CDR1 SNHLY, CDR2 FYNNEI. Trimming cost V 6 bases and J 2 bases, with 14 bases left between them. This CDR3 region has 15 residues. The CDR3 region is CASSLDRQGNQPQHF. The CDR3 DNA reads TGTGCCAGCAGCCTCGACCGACAGGGCAATCAGCCCCAGCATTTT.

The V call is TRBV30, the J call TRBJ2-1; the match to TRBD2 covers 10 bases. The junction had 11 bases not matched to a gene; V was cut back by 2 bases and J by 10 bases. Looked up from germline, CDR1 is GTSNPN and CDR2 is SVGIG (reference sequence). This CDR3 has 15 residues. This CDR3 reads CAWSSKRGGLREQFF. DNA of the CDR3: TGTGCCTGGAGTTCCAAGCGGGGGGGCCTTCGGGAGCAGTTCTTC.